In its sample, the clone carrying this T cell receptor beta chain was seen a few times. The target antigen is unknown. This sample is part of a study of T cells after yellow fever vaccination. General study findings and limits: It was the secondary response that reached its peak faster, day 5 versus 15, but it was weaker. A small proportion of clonotypes was detected in both the CD4 and CD8 compartments.

Between the trimmed V and J ends, which lost 1 base and 7 bases, there was a span of 10 bases. This CDR3 spans 13 amino acids. Germline-derived CDR1 and CDR2 are DFQATT and SNEGSKA (reference sequence). A 5'RACE template-switching step, the method used to make TCR cDNA, added a universal primer site and UMIs. TCRdb used MiXCR to reprocess the 5' RACE reads, holding one entry per CDR3 protein. In the table there are 300,000 or so distinct CDR3 sequences, roughly 9% of which are singletons. Sequencing was performed on CD4+ T cells sorted from PBMCs, taken 5 days after the yellow fever booster vaccination. The chain couples TRBV20-1 to TRBJ1-4; D might be TRBD1 (5 bases). The TCR sequence derives from a man aged 18 to 35 who received the YFV17D yellow fever vaccine. CDR3 region: CSARVWGGEKLFF. CDR3 nucleotide sequence: TGCAGTGCTAGAGTCTGGGGGGGTGAAAAACTGTTTTTT.